The 21 T cell receptor beta chains below all came from one sample that was sequenced in a study of PD-1 blockade in classical Hodgkin lymphoma. Sample time point: cycle 4 day 1 (C4D1), after about 6 weeks of nivolumab. With no exception, relapse followed autologous stem cell transplantation in all patients, and brentuximab vedotin exposure varied. This table comes from immunoSEQ multiplex PCR, and its TCRdb copy is limited to in-frame clones, with some not included. This table holds about 24,000 clones, about 81% found once. Sample: peripheral blood mononuclear cells (PBMCs), taken before the fourth cycle of nivolumab. The source of these receptors is a human donor with classical Hodgkin lymphoma.

The J gene is TRBJ2-7, the V gene TRBV4-1; maybe TRBD1 (5 bases). The CDR3 length is 15 residues. Germline V CDR1 and CDR2: MGHRA, YSYEKL. The V and J ends lost 1 base and 5 bases respectively, with 15 bases between them. CDR3 DNA sequence: TGCGCCAGCAGCCAAGTTCTGGCAGGGATTAACGAGCAGTACTTC. Translating it yields CASSQVLAGINEQYF.

This CDR3 reads CASRLTQSYEQYF. CDR3 coding DNA: TGTGCCAGCCGGCTGACACAATCCTACGAGCAGTACTTC. This rearrangement joins TRBV6-1 to TRBJ2-7; D uncertain. Looked up from germline, CDR1 is MNHNS and CDR2 is SASEGT. V was shortened by 8 bases and J by 1 base, with 12 bases between the two germline ends. The CDR3 has 13 residues.

The genes are TRBV28 and TRBJ2-5; D is ambiguous. In germline, CDR1 is MDHEN, CDR2 SYDVKM. V was clipped by 6 bases and J by 5 bases, with 22 bases between them. The CDR3 sequence is 16 residues long. The CDR3: CASSLPMGGRRETQYF. The CDR3 bases are TGTGCCAGCAGCCTACCAATGGGCGGAAGAAGGGAGACCCAGTACTTC.

V and J are TRBV27 and TRBJ1-3, with a possible D match to TRBD1 (6 bases). Germline CDR1 is MNHEY and CDR2 is SMNVEV (reference sequence). V lost 3 bases and J lost 4, with 13 bases in between. This CDR3 is 15 amino acids long. In nucleotides, the CDR3 is TGTGCCAGCAGTTTTACAGGGTTCGCCGGAAACACCATATATTTT. This translates into CASSFTGFAGNTIYF.

The chain is built from TRBV9 and TRBJ2-2; 10 bases fit TRBD2. The junction had 7 bases not matched to a gene; V was cut back by 0 bases and J by 5 bases. Germline V lookup: CDR1 SGDLS, CDR2 YYNGEE. The CDR3 covers 17 residues. The CDR3 reads CASSVALVAGGTGELFF. The CDR3, as DNA: TGTGCCAGCAGCGTAGCTCTTGTAGCGGGAGGAACCGGGGAGCTGTTTTTT.

The CDR3 DNA reads TGTGCCAGCAGCCAAGATCGCACGGGTGAGCAGTACTTC. This codes for CASSQDRTGEQYF. The genes are TRBV14 and TRBJ2-7; no clear D gene. The CDR3 has 13 amino acids. Germline V gene lookup returns CDR1 SGHDN and CDR2 FVKESK. V lost 0 bases, J lost 7 bases, and 10 bases lay in between.

The V call is TRBV7-9, the J call TRBJ1-2, with 8 bases aligning to TRBD1. From germline, CDR1 is SEHNR and CDR2 FQNEAQ (reference sequence). The CDR3 contains 14 residues. Losses at the gene ends were 6 bases for V and 7 bases for J; bases not matched to a gene: 10. CDR3: CASSLTDRVTGYTF. The CDR3 DNA follows: TGTGCCAGCAGTCTCACGGACAGGGTTACTGGCTACACCTTC.

The chain links TRBV27 to TRBJ2-7, with TRBD1 matching 7 bases. CDR3 length: 15 residues. Germline-derived CDR1 and CDR2 are MNHEY and SMNVEV (reference sequence). Trimming took 6 bases from V and 3 from J; bases not matched to a gene: 11. The CDR3 DNA sequence: TGTGCCAGCAGCCCCCATAGGGGGCTTCTCTACGAGCAGTACTTC. Encoded protein: CASSPHRGLLYEQYF.

The V call is TRBV29-1, the J call TRBJ2-5, with unresolved D. Germline CDR1 and CDR2: SQVTM and ANQGSEA. CDR3 size: 13 residues. V lost 1 base, J lost 2 bases, and 8 bases lay in between. DNA for the CDR3: TGCAGCGTTGAAGCGACAAAACAAGAGACCCAGTACTTC. It encodes CSVEATKQETQYF. Together with reference TRBV29-1 and TRBJ2-5, the CDR3 gives the full variable domain: SAVISQKPSRDICQRGTSLTIQCQVDSQVTMMFWYRQQPGQSLTLIATANQGSEATYESGFVIDKFPISRPNLTFSTLTVSNMSPEDSSIYLCSVEATKQETQYFGPGTRLLVL.

CDR3 coding DNA: TGTGCCAGCAGTGCGACAGGACGCGACTATGGCTACACCTTC. This translates into CASSATGRDYGYTF. V usage is TRBV6-1 and J usage is TRBJ1-2; weak D call: TRBD1 (6 bases). This CDR3 is 14 amino acids long. CDR1 MNHNS and CDR2 SASEGT come from the germline V gene. V lost 4 bases, J lost 3 bases, and 12 bases lay in between.

The chain is built from TRBV30 and TRBJ1-2; the D gene is possibly TRBD1 (6 bases). V was clipped by 5 bases and J by 8 bases, with 15 bases between them. Germline V gene data show CDR1 as GTSNPN and CDR2 as SVGIG (reference sequence). The CDR3 runs to 12 residues. The CDR3 nucleotides are TGTGCCTGGGCTAGGGGGGGGCTCGGCTACACCTTC. This sequence encodes CAWARGGLGYTF.

The chain joins TRBV9 to TRBJ2-7; maybe TRBD2 (6 bases). The CDR3 is 15 residues long. The germline V and J ends were trimmed by 5 bases and 0 bases, with 15 bases remaining between them. Germline lookup yields CDR1 SGDLS and CDR2 YYNGEE. The CDR3 DNA is TGTGCCAGCAGTGTACTAGCAGGGAGCTCCTACGAGCAGTACTTC. Residues: CASSVLAGSSYEQYF.

The rearrangement links TRBV28 to TRBJ2-7; D is tentatively TRBD1 or TRBD2 (5 bases each). The CDR3 contains 14 residues. Germline lookup yields CDR1 MDHEN and CDR2 SYDVKM. V lost 8 bases to trimming and J lost 2 bases, with 16 bases between them. The CDR3 nucleotides read TGTGCCAGCGGACCCGGGACGAGGGCCTACGAGCAGTACTTC. Translating gives CASGPGTRAYEQYF.

This rearrangement joins TRBV13 to TRBJ1-2, with 8 bases identical to TRBD1. Germline loops: CDR1 PRHDT, CDR2 FYEKMQ (reference sequence). V gave up 5 bases and J gave up 4 bases; unmatched junction bases: 15. The CDR3 extends over 17 amino acids. This chain's CDR3 is CASSPPGRGRVGYGYTF. The CDR3 region has the DNA TGTGCCAGCAGCCCTCCGGGCAGGGGGCGGGTCGGCTATGGCTACACCTTC.

By its share, this clone is medium-sized (0.01 to 0.1%). The chain combines TRBV5-1 with TRBJ1-6; no clear D. Trimming removed 0 bases at V and 2 bases at J, with 15 bases between. Germline V gene lookup returns CDR1 SGHRS and CDR2 YFSETQ. This CDR3 is built from 18 residues. CDR3: CASSLASFDIAYNSPLHF. The CDR3 DNA reads TGCGCCAGCAGCTTGGCCTCGTTCGACATTGCCTATAATTCACCCCTCCACTTT. Full variable domain (rest looked up from reference TRBV5-1 and TRBJ1-6): KAGVTQTPRYLIKTRGQQVTLSCSPISGHRSVSWYQQTPGQGLQFLFEYFSETQRNKGNFPGRFSGRQFSNSRSEMNVSTLELGDSALYLCASSLASFDIAYNSPLHFGNGTRLTVT.

Only a few counts were recorded for this clone. This sequence joins TRBV7-9 and TRBJ2-5; 9 bases are shared with TRBD1. V gave up 3 bases and J gave up 4 bases; unmatched junction bases: 6. CDR1 is SEHNR, CDR2 FQNEAQ, per germline (reference sequence). The CDR3 loop spans 15 amino acids. For the CDR3, the DNA is TGTGCCAGCAGCTTGGGATTGGACAGGGGAGAGACCCAGTACTTC. Amino acid sequence: CASSLGLDRGETQYF.

In this sample, this clone turned up once. The chain carries TRBV19 and TRBJ1-5, with TRBD1 identical over 7 bases. In germline, CDR1 is LNHDA, CDR2 SQIVND (reference sequence). This CDR3 is built from 16 residues. Germline trimming cut 8 bases from V and 0 bases from J; bases unmatched to any gene: 10. The CDR3 reads CASLGTAPYSNQPQHF. The CDR3 coding sequence is TGTGCCAGTCTCGGGACAGCCCCCTATAGCAATCAGCCCCAGCATTTT. The variable domain in full, with the rest retrieved from reference TRBV19 and TRBJ1-5, is DGGITQSPKYLFRKEGQNVTLSCEQNLNHDAMYWYRQDPGQGLRLIYYSQIVNDFQKGDIAEGYSVSREKKESFPLTVTSAQKNPTAFYLCASLGTAPYSNQPQHFGDGTRLSIL.

V usage is TRBV6-1 and J usage is TRBJ2-1; 8 nucleotides line up with TRBD2. CDR3 size: 15 residues. The V gene end was trimmed by 4 bases and the J gene end by 7 bases; junction bases not matched to a gene: 9. The germline gives CDR1 MNHNS, CDR2 SASEGT. Here the CDR3 reads CASSGRAGARNEQFF. In DNA, the CDR3 is TGTGCCAGCAGTGGACGAGCGGGGGCTCGTAATGAGCAGTTCTTC.

This clone appeared once. The genes are TRBV5-4 and TRBJ2-7, with unresolved D. Germline CDR1 and CDR2: SGHNT and YYREEE (reference sequence). The V and J ends lost 4 bases and 2 bases respectively, with 16 bases between them. This CDR3 is 15 amino acids long. The CDR3 DNA reads as TGTGCCAGCAGCCACGGGTCCGGGCGGCCCTACGAGCAGTACTTC. Translation gives CASSHGSGRPYEQYF.

This chain links TRBV2 with TRBJ1-2; maybe TRBD1 (5 bases). Per the germline V gene, CDR1 is SNHLY and CDR2 is FYNNEI. This CDR3 is built from 12 residues. The V end was cut by 3 bases, the J end by 5 bases, with 7 bases between. In DNA, the CDR3 is TGTGCCAGCAGTGACAGGGTATATGGCTACACCTTC. Translation: CASSDRVYGYTF.

J is TRBJ1-3 and V is TRBV30; 8 bases fit TRBD1. The CDR3 extends over 15 amino acids. The germline CDR1 and CDR2 sequences are GTSNPN and SVGIG (reference sequence). The ends lost 5 bases at V and 0 bases at J; junction bases unmatched: 6. CDR3 residues: CAWGTGRFSGNTIYF. DNA for the CDR3: TGTGCCTGGGGGACAGGACGATTCTCTGGAAACACCATATATTTT.